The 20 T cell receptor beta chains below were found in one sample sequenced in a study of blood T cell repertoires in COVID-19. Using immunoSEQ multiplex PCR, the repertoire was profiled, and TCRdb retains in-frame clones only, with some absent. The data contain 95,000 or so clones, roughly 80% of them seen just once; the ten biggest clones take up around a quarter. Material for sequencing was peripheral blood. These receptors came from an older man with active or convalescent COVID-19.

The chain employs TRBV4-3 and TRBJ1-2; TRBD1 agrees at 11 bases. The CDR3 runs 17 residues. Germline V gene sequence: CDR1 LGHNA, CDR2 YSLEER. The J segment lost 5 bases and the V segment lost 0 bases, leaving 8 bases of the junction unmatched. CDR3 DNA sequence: TGCGCCAGCAGCCAAGATAGAATGGGGACAGGGGGGTATGGCTACACCTTC. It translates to CASSQDRMGTGGYGYTF.

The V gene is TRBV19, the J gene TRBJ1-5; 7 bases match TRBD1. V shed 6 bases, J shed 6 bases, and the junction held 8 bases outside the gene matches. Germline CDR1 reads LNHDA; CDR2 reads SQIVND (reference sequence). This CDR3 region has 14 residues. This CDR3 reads CASSLGGRGQPQHF. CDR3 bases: TGTGCCAGTAGCCTAGGGGGCAGGGGTCAGCCCCAGCATTTT. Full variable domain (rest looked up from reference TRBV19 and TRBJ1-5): DGGITQSPKYLFRKEGQNVTLSCEQNLNHDAMYWYRQDPGQGLRLIYYSQIVNDFQKGDIAEGYSVSREKKESFPLTVTSAQKNPTAFYLCASSLGGRGQPQHFGDGTRLSIL.

CDR3 DNA sequence: TGCGCCAGCAGCCAAGATCAGCAGGGGCCTGAAGCTTTCTTT. Protein product: CASSQDQQGPEAFF. The chain uses TRBV4-1 and TRBJ1-1; possible D gene TRBD1, 6 bases. V was clipped by 0 bases and J by 6 bases, with 11 bases between them. Germline values: CDR1 MGHRA, CDR2 YSYEKL. The CDR3 runs to 14 residues.

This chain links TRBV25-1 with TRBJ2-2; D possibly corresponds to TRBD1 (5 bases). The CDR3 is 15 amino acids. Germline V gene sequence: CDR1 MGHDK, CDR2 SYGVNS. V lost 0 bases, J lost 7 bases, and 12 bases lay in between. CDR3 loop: CASSEYTRGFGELFF. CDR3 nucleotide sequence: TGTGCCAGCAGTGAATACACAAGGGGTTTCGGGGAGCTGTTTTTT.

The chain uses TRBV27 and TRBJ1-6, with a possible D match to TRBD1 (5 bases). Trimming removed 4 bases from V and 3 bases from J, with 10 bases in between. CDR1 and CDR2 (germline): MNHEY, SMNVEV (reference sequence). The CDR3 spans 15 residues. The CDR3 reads CASSYGTGYNSPLHF. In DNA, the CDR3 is TGTGCCAGCAGTTACGGTACAGGCTATAATTCACCCCTCCACTTT.

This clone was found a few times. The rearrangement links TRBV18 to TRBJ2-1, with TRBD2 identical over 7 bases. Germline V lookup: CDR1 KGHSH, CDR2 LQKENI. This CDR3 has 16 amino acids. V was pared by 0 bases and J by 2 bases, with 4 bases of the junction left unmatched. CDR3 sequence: CASSPPESGAYNEQFF. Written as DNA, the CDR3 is TGTGCCAGCTCACCACCTGAAAGCGGGGCCTACAATGAGCAGTTCTTC.

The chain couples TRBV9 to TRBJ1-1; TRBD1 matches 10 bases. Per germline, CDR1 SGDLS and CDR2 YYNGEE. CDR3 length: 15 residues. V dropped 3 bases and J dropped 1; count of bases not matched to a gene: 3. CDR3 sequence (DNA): TGTGCCAGCAGCGAGCGGACAGGGGGGAACACTGAAGCTTTCTTT. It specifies CASSERTGGNTEAFF.

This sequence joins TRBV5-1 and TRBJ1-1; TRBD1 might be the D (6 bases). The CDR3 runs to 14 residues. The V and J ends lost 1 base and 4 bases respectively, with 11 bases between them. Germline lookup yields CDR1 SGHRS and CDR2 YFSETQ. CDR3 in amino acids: CASSLYQGSTEAFF. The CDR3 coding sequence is TGCGCCAGCAGCTTGTATCAGGGGTCCACTGAAGCTTTCTTT.

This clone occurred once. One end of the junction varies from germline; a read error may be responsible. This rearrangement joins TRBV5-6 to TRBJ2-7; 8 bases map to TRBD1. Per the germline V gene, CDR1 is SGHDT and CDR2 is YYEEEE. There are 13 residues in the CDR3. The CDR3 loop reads CASSPRRTGTPTF. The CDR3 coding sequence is TGTGCCAGCAGCCCCCGTAGGACAGGGACCCCTACTTTC.

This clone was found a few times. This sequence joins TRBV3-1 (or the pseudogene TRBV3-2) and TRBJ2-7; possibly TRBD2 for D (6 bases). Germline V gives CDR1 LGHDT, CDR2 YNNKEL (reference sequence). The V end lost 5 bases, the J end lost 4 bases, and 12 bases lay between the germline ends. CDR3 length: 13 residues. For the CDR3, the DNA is TGTGCCAGCAGCGGGGACTTCTCATACGAGCAGTACTTC. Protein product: CASSGDFSYEQYF.

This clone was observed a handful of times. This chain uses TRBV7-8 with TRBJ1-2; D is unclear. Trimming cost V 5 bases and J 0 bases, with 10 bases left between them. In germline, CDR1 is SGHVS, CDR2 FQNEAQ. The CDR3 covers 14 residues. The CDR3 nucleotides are TGTGCCAGCAGCCTAGGAACTTCTAACTATGGCTACACCTTC. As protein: CASSLGTSNYGYTF.

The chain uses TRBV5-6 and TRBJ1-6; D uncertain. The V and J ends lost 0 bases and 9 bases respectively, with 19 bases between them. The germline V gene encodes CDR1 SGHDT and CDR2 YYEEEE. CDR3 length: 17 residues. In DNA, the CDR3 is TGTGCCAGCAGCTTGGCCGAGATTAGAACCCATGGTTCACCCCTCCACTTT. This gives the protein CASSLAEIRTHGSPLHF.

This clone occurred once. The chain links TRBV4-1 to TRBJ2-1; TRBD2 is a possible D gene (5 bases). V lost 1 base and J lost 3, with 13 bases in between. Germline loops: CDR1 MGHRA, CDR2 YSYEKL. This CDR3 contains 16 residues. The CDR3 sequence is CASSQVDLMIYNEQFF. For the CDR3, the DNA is TGCGCCAGCAGCCAAGTGGACTTGATGATCTACAATGAGCAGTTCTTC.

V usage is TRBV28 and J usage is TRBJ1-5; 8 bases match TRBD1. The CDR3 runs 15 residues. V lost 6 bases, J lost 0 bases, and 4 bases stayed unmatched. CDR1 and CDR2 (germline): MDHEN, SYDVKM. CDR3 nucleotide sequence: TGTGCCAGCAGGATACAGGGGGTTAGCAATCAGCCCCAGCATTTT. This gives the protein CASRIQGVSNQPQHF. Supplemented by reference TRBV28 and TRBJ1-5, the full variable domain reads DVKVTQSSRYLVKRTGEKVFLECVQDMDHENMFWYRQDPGLGLRLIYFSYDVKMKEKGDIPEGYSVSREKKERFSLILESASTNQTSMYLCASRIQGVSNQPQHFGDGTRLSIL.

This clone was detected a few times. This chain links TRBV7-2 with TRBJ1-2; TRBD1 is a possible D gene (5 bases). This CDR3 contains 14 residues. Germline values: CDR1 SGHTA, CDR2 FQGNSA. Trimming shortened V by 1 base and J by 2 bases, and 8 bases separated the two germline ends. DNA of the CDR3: TGTGCCAGCAGCTTAGACGGGGGAAACTATGGCTACACCTTC. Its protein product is CASSLDGGNYGYTF.

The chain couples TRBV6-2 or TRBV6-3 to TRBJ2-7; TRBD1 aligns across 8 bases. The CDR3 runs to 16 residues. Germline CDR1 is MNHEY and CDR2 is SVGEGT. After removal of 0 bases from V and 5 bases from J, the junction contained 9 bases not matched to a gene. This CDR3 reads CASSYSTGDRKDEQYF. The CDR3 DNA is TGTGCCAGCAGTTACTCGACAGGGGACCGGAAGGACGAGCAGTACTTC.

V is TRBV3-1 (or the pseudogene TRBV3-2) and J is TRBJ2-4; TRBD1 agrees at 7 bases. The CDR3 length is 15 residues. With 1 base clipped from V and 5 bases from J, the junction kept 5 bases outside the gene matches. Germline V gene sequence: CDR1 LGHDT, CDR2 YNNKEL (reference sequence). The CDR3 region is CASSQGPTGENIQYF. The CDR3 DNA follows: TGTGCCAGCAGCCAAGGGCCAACAGGGGAAAACATTCAGTACTTC.

The CDR3 DNA is TGTGCCAGCAGGCGGCCAGGGTATGGCACCGGGGAGCTGTTTTTT. Amino acid sequence: CASRRPGYGTGELFF. The chain recombines TRBV2 with TRBJ2-2; D possibly corresponds to TRBD1 (5 bases). There are 15 residues in the CDR3. From germline, CDR1 is SNHLY and CDR2 FYNNEI. With 6 bases removed from V and 4 bases from J, the gap between germline ends came to 15 bases.

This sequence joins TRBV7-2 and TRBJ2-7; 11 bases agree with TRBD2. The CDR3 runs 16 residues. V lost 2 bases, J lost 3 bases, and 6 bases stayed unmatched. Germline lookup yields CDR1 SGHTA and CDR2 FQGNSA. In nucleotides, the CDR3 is TGTGCCAGCAGCTTATCAGGGCTAGCGGGGGGCTACGAGCAGTACTTC. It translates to CASSLSGLAGGYEQYF.

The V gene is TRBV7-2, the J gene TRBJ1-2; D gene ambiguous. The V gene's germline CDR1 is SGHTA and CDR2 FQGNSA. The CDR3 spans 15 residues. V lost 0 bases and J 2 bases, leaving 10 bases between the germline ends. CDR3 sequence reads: CASSLALGRNYGYTF. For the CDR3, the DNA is TGTGCCAGCAGCTTAGCGCTGGGCAGAAACTATGGCTACACCTTC.